One sample yielded the 32 T cell receptor beta chains listed below, sequenced in a study of T cell responses to AZD1222 COVID-19 vaccine. This table comes from immunoSEQ multiplex PCR, and its TCRdb copy is limited to in-frame clones, with some not included. This repertoire shows 150,000 to 200,000 clones, about 90% found once; its top ten account for around 5.8%. Here the sequenced sample was peripheral blood, taken on day 0 of AZD1222 vaccination. The origin of the receptors is an adult in good health.

The rearrangement joins TRBV25-1 to TRBJ1-3, with a tentative D call TRBD1 (6 bases). The CDR3 has 16 residues. CDR1 and CDR2 (germline): MGHDK, SYGVNS. With 2 bases removed from V and 1 base from J, the gap between germline ends came to 12 bases. The CDR3 DNA sequence: TGTGCCAGCAGTGAAGAAGGAGGGGGTTCTGGAAACACCATATATTTT. Translated: CASSEEGGGSGNTIYF.

The chain uses TRBV29-1 and TRBJ2-7; 10 nucleotides line up with TRBD2. J lost 1 base, V lost 6 bases, and 9 bases had no gene match. Germline CDR1 reads SQVTM; CDR2 reads ANQGSEA. The CDR3 is made up of 15 amino acids. The CDR3 DNA sequence: TGCAGCGTAGTGGACGGGACTAGCGTATCCTACGAGCAGTACTTC. Residues: CSVVDGTSVSYEQYF.

The V and J genes are TRBV28 and TRBJ1-2; 7 bases map to TRBD1. CDR1 and CDR2 from the germline V gene are MDHEN and SYDVKM. The CDR3 contains 14 residues. The J segment lost 1 base and the V segment lost 5 bases, leaving 4 bases of the junction unmatched. The CDR3 loop reads CASSHDRVNYGYTF. CDR3 nucleotides: TGTGCCAGCAGTCACGACAGGGTTAACTATGGCTACACCTTC.

This clone was counted a single time. The J gene is TRBJ2-7, the V gene TRBV7-9, with a tentative D call TRBD2 (6 bases). Trimming took 5 bases from V and 7 from J, leaving 12 bases between them. CDR3 length: 12 residues. Germline CDR1 is SEHNR and CDR2 is FQNEAQ (reference sequence). The CDR3 sequence: CASSPGVGEQYF. Here the CDR3 DNA reads TGTGCCAGCAGCCCGGGGGTGGGGGAGCAGTACTTC.

This chain uses TRBV13 with TRBJ1-4; TRBD1 aligns across 7 bases. Trimming took 1 base from V and 0 from J; bases not matched to a gene: 11. The length of the CDR3 is 19 residues. Germline assignment: CDR1 PRHDT and CDR2 FYEKMQ (reference sequence). In nucleotides, the CDR3 is TGTGCCAGCAGCTTAGCTAACAGGGGCCCCCGTGCAACTAATGAAAAACTGTTTTTT. It specifies CASSLANRGPRATNEKLFF. The full variable domain, rest sourced from reference TRBV13 and TRBJ1-4, is AAGVIQSPRHLIKEKRETATLKCYPIPRHDTVYWYQQGPGQDPQFLISFYEKMQSDKGSIPDRFSAQQFSDYHSELNMSSLELGDSALYFCASSLANRGPRATNEKLFFGSGTQLSVL.

This clone has more than one count but fewer than ten. The chain has TRBV19 and TRBJ2-7; 10 bases line up with TRBD2. This CDR3 has 17 amino acids. Germline loops: CDR1 LNHDA, CDR2 SQIVND (reference sequence). V shed 3 bases, J shed 0 bases, and the junction held 8 bases outside the gene matches. Here the CDR3 reads CASSMASGGEFSYEQYF. The DNA of the CDR3 is TGTGCCAGTAGTATGGCTAGCGGGGGCGAATTCTCCTACGAGCAGTACTTC.

The genes are TRBV19 and TRBJ2-7, with 8 bases that match TRBD2. With V trimmed by 2 bases and J by 1 base, 7 bases remained unmatched. The CDR3 extends over 16 amino acids. Germline V gene lookup returns CDR1 LNHDA and CDR2 SQIVND (reference sequence). Written as DNA, the CDR3 is TGTGCCAGTAGTATAAGGGCTAGCGGGCCATCCTACGAGCAGTACTTC. Translating it yields CASSIRASGPSYEQYF.

V is TRBV21-1 and J is TRBJ2-1. TRBV21-1 is marked as a pseudogene. The CDR3 sequence is 11 residues long. This CDR3 reads CASSKKLREFF. CDR3 in DNA: TGTGCCAGCAGCAAAAAGCTTAGGGAATTCTTC.

The V gene is TRBV28, the J gene TRBJ2-2, with D possibly matching TRBD1 (5 bases). The V and J ends lost 7 bases and 3 bases respectively, with 12 bases between them. Germline V gene sequence: CDR1 MDHEN, CDR2 SYDVKM. The CDR3 extends over 14 amino acids. As DNA, the CDR3 is TGTGCCAGCACCCCTCCCAGGGACACCGGGGAGCTGTTTTTT. Amino acids: CASTPPRDTGELFF.

The CDR3 reads CASSQDGISYNEQFF. Here the CDR3 DNA reads TGCGCCAGCAGCCAAGATGGGATTTCCTACAATGAGCAGTTCTTC. The V gene is TRBV4-3, the J gene TRBJ2-1; D unresolved. V shed 0 bases and J shed 1 base, with 7 bases lying between them. The CDR3 is 15 residues long. Looked up from germline, CDR1 is LGHNA and CDR2 is YSLEER.

CDR3 sequence reads: CAWSGTSGNTGELFF. The CDR3 bases are TGTGCCTGGAGTGGGACTAGCGGGAACACCGGGGAGCTGTTTTTT. The genes are TRBV30 and TRBJ2-2; 10 bases fit TRBD2. This CDR3 spans 15 amino acids. From germline, CDR1 is GTSNPN and CDR2 SVGIG (reference sequence). Trimming removed 1 base from V and 1 base from J; junction bases left unmatched: 0.

This chain connects TRBV7-9 to TRBJ1-6, with D tentatively TRBD1 (5 bases). The CDR3 has 15 residues. Trimming stripped 5 bases from V and 7 bases from J, with 15 bases between. Per germline, CDR1 SEHNR and CDR2 FQNEAQ (reference sequence). The CDR3 DNA reads TGTGCCAGCAGCCCGTTTCAGGGAGGAAATTCACCCCTCCACTTT. Amino acids: CASSPFQGGNSPLHF.

This clone was counted once. The chain carries TRBV25-1 and TRBJ1-1; D is ambiguous. The CDR3 extends over 11 amino acids. Per germline, CDR1 MGHDK and CDR2 SYGVNS. The V end was cut by 8 bases, the J end by 1 base, with 5 bases between. The CDR3 coding sequence is TGTGCCAGCCTCAGGAACACTGAAGCTTTCTTT. Amino acid sequence: CASLRNTEAFF.

The gene calls are TRBV7-9 and TRBJ1-1; no reliable D call. Deletions cut 2 bases from V and 2 bases from J, with 6 bases between. Germline V gene data show CDR1 as SEHNR and CDR2 as FQNEAQ (reference sequence). The CDR3 totals 13 residues. This CDR3 is CASSLTDNTEAFF. DNA for the CDR3: TGTGCCAGCAGCTTAACAGACAACACTGAAGCTTTCTTT.

The rearrangement uses TRBV6-5 and TRBJ2-5; D might be TRBD1 or TRBD2, each matching 5 bases. The germline CDR1 and CDR2 sequences are MNHEY and SVGAGI. The CDR3 length is 10 residues. Trimming took off 10 bases at V and 5 bases at J, with 8 bases between the two ends. CDR3 coding DNA: TGTGCCACCAGGGACGAGACCCAGTACTTC. Translation gives CATRDETQYF.

This clone came up a few times. The rearrangement links TRBV5-1 to TRBJ2-7; D unclear. The CDR3 length is 13 residues. The V and J ends lost 1 base and 4 bases respectively, with 9 bases between them. Germline CDR1 reads SGHRS; CDR2 reads YFSETQ. In nucleotides, the CDR3 is TGCGCCAGCAGCTTGCTTGGAATTTACGAGCAGTACTTC. Residues: CASSLLGIYEQYF.

The V call is TRBV6-5, the J call TRBJ1-6; D may be TRBD1 (6 bases). Germline CDR1 reads MNHEY; CDR2 reads SVGAGI. V gave up 2 bases and J gave up 6 bases, with 11 bases separating them. The CDR3 covers 15 residues. Written as DNA, the CDR3 is TGTGCCAGCAGTTACAACGGACAGCTTAATTCACCCCTCCACTTT. Protein: CASSYNGQLNSPLHF.

V and J are TRBV28 and TRBJ2-4; D might be TRBD1 (6 bases). Trimming left V 5 bases short and J 1 base short, with 9 bases between. The CDR3 is made up of 14 amino acids. Germline assignment: CDR1 MDHEN and CDR2 SYDVKM. CDR3 sequence reads: CASSQGMAKNIQYF. In nucleotides, the CDR3 is TGTGCCAGCAGTCAGGGGATGGCCAAAAACATTCAGTACTTC.

The chain uses TRBV6-6 and TRBJ1-5; D is uncertain. The germline V and J ends were trimmed by 3 bases and 10 bases, with 16 bases remaining between them. This CDR3 spans 14 amino acids. Germline values: CDR1 MNHNY, CDR2 SVGAGI (reference sequence). The CDR3 here is CASSYKSGDPPQHF. CDR3 coding DNA: TGTGCCAGCAGTTATAAATCCGGGGATCCTCCCCAGCATTTT.

The rearrangement links TRBV5-4 to TRBJ1-3, with a tentative D call TRBD1 (5 bases). Germline CDR1 and CDR2: SGHNT and YYREEE (reference sequence). The CDR3 is made up of 18 amino acids. The V and J ends lost 4 bases and 0 bases respectively, with 20 bases between them. The CDR3 DNA follows: TGTGCCAGCAGCCAGGGAACAAGTCGAAGCTCCTCTGGAAACACCATATATTTT. It specifies CASSQGTSRSSSGNTIYF.

This chain uses TRBV6-5 with TRBJ2-7; D is unclear. CDR1 and CDR2 from the germline V gene are MNHEY and SVGAGI. V lost 7 bases and J 3 bases, leaving 4 bases between the germline ends. This CDR3 has 10 amino acids. The CDR3 nucleotides read TGTGCCAGCAAACTCTACGAGCAGTACTTC. It is translated as CASKLYEQYF.

This clone was seen just once. J is TRBJ1-3 and V is TRBV5-6; 7 bases fit TRBD1. The CDR3 has 15 amino acids. CDR1 is SGHDT and CDR2 is YYEEEE in the germline V gene. Trimming took 0 bases from V and 5 from J; bases not matched to a gene: 5. The CDR3 DNA sequence: TGTGCCAGCAGCTTGGGAGGGGGCTATCGAAACACCATATATTTT. It codes for CASSLGGGYRNTIYF.

The chain is built from TRBV7-9 and TRBJ2-1, with TRBD2 matching over 11 bases. J lost 5 bases, V lost 4 bases, and 4 bases had no gene match. The germline CDR1 and CDR2 sequences are SEHNR and FQNEAQ (reference sequence). This CDR3 spans 15 amino acids. CDR3 residues: CASSSTSGRDNEQFF. DNA for the CDR3: TGTGCCAGCAGCTCAACTAGCGGGAGAGACAATGAGCAGTTCTTC. The full variable domain, in which reference TRBV7-9 and TRBJ2-1 provide the parts outside the CDR3, is DTGVSQNPRHKITKRGQNVTFRCDPISEHNRLYWYRQTLGQGPEFLTYFQNEAQLEKSRLLSDRFSAERPKGSFSTLEIQRTEQGDSAMYLCASSSTSGRDNEQFFGPGTRLTVL.

The rearrangement uses TRBV18 and TRBJ1-2; no reliable D call. Trimming removed 2 bases from V and 7 bases from J, with 11 bases in between. The CDR3 covers 13 residues. Germline loops: CDR1 KGHSH, CDR2 LQKENI. The CDR3 bases are TGTGCCAGCTCACCAGACGAAACCACTGGCTACACCTTC. Its translation is CASSPDETTGYTF.

The sample holds one count of this clone. The V and J genes are TRBV6-4 and TRBJ1-2; 7 nucleotides line up with TRBD1. J gave up 1 base and V 4 bases, and 3 bases lay outside the gene matches. Germline V gives CDR1 MRHNA, CDR2 SNTAGT. This CDR3 spans 14 amino acids. Here the CDR3 reads CASSAHRGNYGYTF. CDR3 sequence (DNA): TGTGCCAGCAGTGCCCACAGGGGTAACTATGGCTACACCTTC.

The CDR3: CASSPRRRTGGPNYGYTF. The CDR3 DNA sequence: TGTGCCAGCAGTCCCCGACGACGGACAGGGGGTCCTAACTATGGCTACACCTTC. The chain links TRBV28 to TRBJ1-2, with 10 bases lining up with TRBD1. The CDR3 is 18 residues long. The germline CDR1 and CDR2 sequences are MDHEN and SYDVKM. The J segment lost 0 bases and the V segment lost 5 bases, leaving 12 bases of the junction unmatched.

This chain uses TRBV7-3 with TRBJ2-7, with D possibly being TRBD2 (6 bases). Per germline, CDR1 SGHTA and CDR2 FQGTGA. V lost 4 bases to trimming and J lost 2 bases, with 15 bases between them. The CDR3 extends over 15 amino acids. DNA for the CDR3: TGTGCCAGCAGCTCGTCGGCGGGACCCACCTACGAGCAGTACTTC. Encoded protein: CASSSSAGPTYEQYF.

This chain uses TRBV9 with TRBJ2-1, with D perhaps TRBD2 (6 bases). The CDR3 is 15 amino acids. V lost 0 bases to trimming and J lost 3 bases, with 10 bases between them. Germline loops: CDR1 SGDLS, CDR2 YYNGEE. The CDR3 is CASSVDLASYNEQFF. For the CDR3, the DNA is TGTGCCAGCAGCGTAGATCTAGCGAGCTACAATGAGCAGTTCTTC.

J is TRBJ1-4 and V is TRBV5-1; TRBD1 aligns across 7 bases. Per the germline V gene, CDR1 is SGHRS and CDR2 is YFSETQ. Trimming removed 4 bases from V and 2 bases from J; junction bases left unmatched: 8. CDR3 length: 16 residues. This CDR3 is CASSDQGGQTNEKLFF. The CDR3, as DNA: TGCGCCAGCAGCGACCAGGGGGGGCAGACTAATGAAAAACTGTTTTTT.

The chain combines TRBV7-9 with TRBJ2-7; D not resolved. V was trimmed by 5 bases and J by 4 bases, leaving 9 bases between them. The CDR3 has 12 residues. The germline CDR1 and CDR2 sequences are SEHNR and FQNEAQ (reference sequence). CDR3 residues: CASSRLVYEQYF. DNA of the CDR3: TGTGCCAGCAGCCGACTGGTATACGAGCAGTACTTC.

This clone occurred once. For the CDR3, the DNA is TGCAGCGTTGAAACCCTGGTTGGACAGGGTGCCGATGGCGAGCAGTACTTC. Translating it yields CSVETLVGQGADGEQYF. The chain is built from TRBV29-1 and TRBJ2-7, with 8 bases lining up with TRBD1. The ends lost 2 bases at V and 6 bases at J; junction bases unmatched: 18. CDR1 SQVTM and CDR2 ANQGSEA come from the germline V gene. The CDR3 sequence is 17 residues long.

The chain links TRBV6-5 to TRBJ2-7, with D hard to call. Germline assignment: CDR1 MNHEY and CDR2 SVGAGI. Trimming took off 10 bases at V and 4 bases at J, with 11 bases between the two ends. This CDR3 contains 11 residues. This chain's CDR3 is CATRQQYEQYF. CDR3 DNA: TGTGCCACGAGACAACAGTACGAGCAGTACTTC.